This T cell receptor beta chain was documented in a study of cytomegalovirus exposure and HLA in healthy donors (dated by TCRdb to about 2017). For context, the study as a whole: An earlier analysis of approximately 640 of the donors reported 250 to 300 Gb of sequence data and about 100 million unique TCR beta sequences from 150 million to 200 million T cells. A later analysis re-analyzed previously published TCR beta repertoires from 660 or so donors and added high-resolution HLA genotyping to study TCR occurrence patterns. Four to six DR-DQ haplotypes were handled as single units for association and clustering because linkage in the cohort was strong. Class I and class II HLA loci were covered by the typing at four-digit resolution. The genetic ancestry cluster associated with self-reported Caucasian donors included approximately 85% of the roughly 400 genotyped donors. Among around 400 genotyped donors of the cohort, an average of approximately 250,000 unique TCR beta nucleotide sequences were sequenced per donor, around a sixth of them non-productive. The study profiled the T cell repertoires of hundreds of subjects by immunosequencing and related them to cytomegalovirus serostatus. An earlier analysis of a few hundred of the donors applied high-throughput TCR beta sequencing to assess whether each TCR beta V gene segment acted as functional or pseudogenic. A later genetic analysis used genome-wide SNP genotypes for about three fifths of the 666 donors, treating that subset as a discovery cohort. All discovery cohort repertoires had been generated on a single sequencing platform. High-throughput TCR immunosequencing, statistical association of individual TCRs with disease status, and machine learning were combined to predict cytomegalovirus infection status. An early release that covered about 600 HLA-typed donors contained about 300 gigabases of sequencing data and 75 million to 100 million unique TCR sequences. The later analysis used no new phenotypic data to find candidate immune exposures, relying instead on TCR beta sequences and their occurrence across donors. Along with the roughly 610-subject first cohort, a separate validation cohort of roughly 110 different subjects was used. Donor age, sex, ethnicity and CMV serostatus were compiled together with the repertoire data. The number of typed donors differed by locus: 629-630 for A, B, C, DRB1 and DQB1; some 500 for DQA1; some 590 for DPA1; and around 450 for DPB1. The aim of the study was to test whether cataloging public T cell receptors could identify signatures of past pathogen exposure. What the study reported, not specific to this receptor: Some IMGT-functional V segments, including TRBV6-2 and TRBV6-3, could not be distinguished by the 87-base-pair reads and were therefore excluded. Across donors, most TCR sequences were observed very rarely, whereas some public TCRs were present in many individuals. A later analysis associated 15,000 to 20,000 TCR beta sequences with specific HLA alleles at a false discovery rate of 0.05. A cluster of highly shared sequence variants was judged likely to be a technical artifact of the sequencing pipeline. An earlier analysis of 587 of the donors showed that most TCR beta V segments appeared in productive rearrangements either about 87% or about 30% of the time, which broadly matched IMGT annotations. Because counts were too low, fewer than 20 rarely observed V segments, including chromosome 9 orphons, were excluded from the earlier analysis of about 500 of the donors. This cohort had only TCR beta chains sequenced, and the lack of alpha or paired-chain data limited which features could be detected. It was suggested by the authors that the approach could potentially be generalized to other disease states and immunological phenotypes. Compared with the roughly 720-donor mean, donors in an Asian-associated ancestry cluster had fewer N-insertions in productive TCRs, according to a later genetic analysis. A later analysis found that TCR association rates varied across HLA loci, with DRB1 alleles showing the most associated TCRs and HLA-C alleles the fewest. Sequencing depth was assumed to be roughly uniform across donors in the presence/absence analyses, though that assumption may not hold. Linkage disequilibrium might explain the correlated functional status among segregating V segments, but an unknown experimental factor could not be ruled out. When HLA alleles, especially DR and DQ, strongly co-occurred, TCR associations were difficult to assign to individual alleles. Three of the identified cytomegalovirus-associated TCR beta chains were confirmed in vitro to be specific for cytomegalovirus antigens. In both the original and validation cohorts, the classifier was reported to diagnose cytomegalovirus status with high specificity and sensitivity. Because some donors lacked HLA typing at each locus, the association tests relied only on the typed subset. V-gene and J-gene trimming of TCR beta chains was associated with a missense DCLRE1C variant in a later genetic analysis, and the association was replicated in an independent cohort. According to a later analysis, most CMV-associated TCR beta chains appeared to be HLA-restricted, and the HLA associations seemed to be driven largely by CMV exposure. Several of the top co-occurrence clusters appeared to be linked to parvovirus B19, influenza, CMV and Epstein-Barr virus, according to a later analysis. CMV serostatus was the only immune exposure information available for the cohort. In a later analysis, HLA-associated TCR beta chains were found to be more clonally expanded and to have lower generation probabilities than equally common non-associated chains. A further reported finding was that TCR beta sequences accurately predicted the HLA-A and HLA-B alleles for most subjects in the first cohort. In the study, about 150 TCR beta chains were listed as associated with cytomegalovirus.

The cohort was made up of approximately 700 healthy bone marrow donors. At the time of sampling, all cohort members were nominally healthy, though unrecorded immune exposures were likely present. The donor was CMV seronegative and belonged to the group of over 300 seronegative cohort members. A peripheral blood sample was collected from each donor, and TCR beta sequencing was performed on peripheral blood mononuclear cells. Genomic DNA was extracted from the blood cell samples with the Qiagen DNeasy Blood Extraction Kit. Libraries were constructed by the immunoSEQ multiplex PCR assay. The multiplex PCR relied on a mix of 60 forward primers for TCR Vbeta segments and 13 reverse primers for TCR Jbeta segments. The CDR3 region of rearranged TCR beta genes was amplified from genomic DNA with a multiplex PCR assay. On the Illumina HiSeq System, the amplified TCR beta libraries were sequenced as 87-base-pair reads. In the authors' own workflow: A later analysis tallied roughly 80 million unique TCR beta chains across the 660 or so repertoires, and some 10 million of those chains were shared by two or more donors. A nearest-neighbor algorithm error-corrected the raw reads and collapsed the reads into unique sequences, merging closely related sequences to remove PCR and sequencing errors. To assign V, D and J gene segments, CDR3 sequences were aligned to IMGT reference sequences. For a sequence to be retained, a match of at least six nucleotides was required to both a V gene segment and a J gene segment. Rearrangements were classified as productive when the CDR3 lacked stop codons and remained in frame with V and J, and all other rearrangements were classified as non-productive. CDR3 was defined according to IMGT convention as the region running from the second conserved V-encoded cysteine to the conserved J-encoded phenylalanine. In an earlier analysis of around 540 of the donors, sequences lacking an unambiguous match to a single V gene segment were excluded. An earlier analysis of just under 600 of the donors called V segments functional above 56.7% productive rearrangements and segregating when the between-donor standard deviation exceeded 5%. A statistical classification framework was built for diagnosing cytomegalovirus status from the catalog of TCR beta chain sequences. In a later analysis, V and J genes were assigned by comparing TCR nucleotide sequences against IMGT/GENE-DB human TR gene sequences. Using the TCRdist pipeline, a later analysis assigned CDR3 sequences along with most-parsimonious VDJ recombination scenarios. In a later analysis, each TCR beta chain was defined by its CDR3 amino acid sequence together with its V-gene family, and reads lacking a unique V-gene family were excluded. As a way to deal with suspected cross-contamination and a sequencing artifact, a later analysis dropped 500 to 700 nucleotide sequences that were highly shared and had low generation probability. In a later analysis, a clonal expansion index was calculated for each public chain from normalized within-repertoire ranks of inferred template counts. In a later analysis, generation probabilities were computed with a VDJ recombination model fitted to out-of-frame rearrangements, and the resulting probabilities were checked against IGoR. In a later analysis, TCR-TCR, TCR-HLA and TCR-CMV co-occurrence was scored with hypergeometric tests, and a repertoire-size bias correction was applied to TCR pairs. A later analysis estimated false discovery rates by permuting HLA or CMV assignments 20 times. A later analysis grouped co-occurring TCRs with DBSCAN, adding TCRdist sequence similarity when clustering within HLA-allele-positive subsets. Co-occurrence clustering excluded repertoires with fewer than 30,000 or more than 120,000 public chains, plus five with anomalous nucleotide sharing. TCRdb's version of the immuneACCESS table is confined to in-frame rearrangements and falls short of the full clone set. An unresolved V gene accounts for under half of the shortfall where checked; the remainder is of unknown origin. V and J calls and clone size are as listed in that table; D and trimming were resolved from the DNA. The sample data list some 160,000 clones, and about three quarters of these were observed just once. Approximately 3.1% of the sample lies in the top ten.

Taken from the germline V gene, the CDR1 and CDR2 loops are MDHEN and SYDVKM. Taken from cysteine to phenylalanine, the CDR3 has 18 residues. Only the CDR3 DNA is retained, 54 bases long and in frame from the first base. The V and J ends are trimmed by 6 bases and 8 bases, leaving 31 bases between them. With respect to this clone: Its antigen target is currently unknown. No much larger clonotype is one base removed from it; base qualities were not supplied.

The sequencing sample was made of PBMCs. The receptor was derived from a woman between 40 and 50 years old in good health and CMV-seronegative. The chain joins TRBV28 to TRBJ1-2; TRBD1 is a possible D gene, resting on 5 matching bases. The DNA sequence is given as TGTGCCAGCAGACCCGCTAGATTCGGGGCAGCGGGCCGATGGGGCTACACCTTC. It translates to CASRPARFGAAGRWGYTF.